A single sample is the source of the 10 T cell receptor beta chains below, sequenced in a study of shared clonotypes between healthy human individuals. Assay used: immunoSEQ multiplex PCR; TCRdb lists only in-frame clones, some missing. The sample includes about 450,000 clones, around 79% seen only once; the top ten take roughly 13%. Material: PBMCs. Receptor source: a woman in her forties in good health. Some clones in this sample may be carry-over from other donors' samples.

Concerning this clone: This clone may be a read error of a much larger clone one base away. The gene calls are TRBV7-2 and TRBJ2-1, with D unresolved. The CDR3 totals 11 residues. V was shortened by 5 bases and J by 4 bases, with 3 bases between the two germline ends. Germline CDR1 is SGHTA and CDR2 is FQGNSA. The CDR3 region is CASSPYNEQFF. The CDR3 bases are TGTGCCAGCAGCCCTTACAATGAGCAGTTCTTC.

CDR3 amino acids: CASSLMGTGAGELFF. In DNA form, the CDR3 reads TGTGCCAGCAGCTTAATGGGGACAGGGGCCGGGGAGCTGTTTTTT. The chain uses TRBV7-3 and TRBJ2-2; 10 nucleotides agree with TRBD1. Germline lookup yields CDR1 SGHTA and CDR2 FQGTGA. CDR3 size: 15 residues. The ends lost 1 base at V and 6 bases at J; junction bases unmatched: 2.

This clone is a singleton in its sample. The rearrangement links TRBV6-4 to TRBJ2-3; no firm D call. The CDR3 has 15 residues. V was clipped by 0 bases and J by 2 bases, with 9 bases between them. In germline, CDR1 is MRHNA, CDR2 SNTAGT. The CDR3 DNA reads as TGTGCCAGCAGTGACTCGATGGTGGTCACAGATACGCAGTATTTT. Its protein is CASSDSMVVTDTQYF.

This rearrangement joins TRBV9 to TRBJ2-7, with D perhaps TRBD1 or TRBD2 (5 bases each). Trimming stripped 4 bases from V and 2 bases from J, with 13 bases between. The CDR3 extends over 14 amino acids. Germline CDR1 and CDR2: SGDLS and YYNGEE. CDR3 sequence: CASSSGTKTYEQYF. The CDR3 coding sequence is TGTGCCAGCAGCTCCGGGACCAAGACCTACGAGCAGTACTTC.

The rearrangement joins TRBV18 to TRBJ2-5, with a tentative D call TRBD1 (6 bases). The V end was cut by 1 base, the J end by 3 bases, with 15 bases between. This CDR3 region has 16 residues. Germline-derived CDR1 and CDR2 are KGHSH and LQKENI. The CDR3 loop is CASSPQQGMLEETQYF. The CDR3 region has the DNA TGTGCCAGCTCACCACAACAGGGAATGTTGGAAGAGACCCAGTACTTC.

This chain uses TRBV7-9 with TRBJ2-2; TRBD1 matches 9 bases. The CDR3 length is 15 residues. Germline CDR1 SEHNR, CDR2 FQNEAQ (reference sequence). V lost 4 bases to trimming and J lost 3 bases; unmatched junction nucleotides: 3. CDR3 region: CASSWGQGDTGELFF. The CDR3 DNA follows: TGTGCCAGCAGCTGGGGACAGGGAGACACCGGGGAGCTGTTTTTT. Looking up the rest from reference TRBV7-9 and TRBJ2-2 gives the full variable domain: DTGVSQNPRHKITKRGQNVTFRCDPISEHNRLYWYRQTLGQGPEFLTYFQNEAQLEKSRLLSDRFSAERPKGSFSTLEIQRTEQGDSAMYLCASSWGQGDTGELFFGEGSRLTVL.

The chain is built from TRBV15 and TRBJ1-2; TRBD1 might be the D (6 bases). Germline V gene lookup returns CDR1 LNHNV and CDR2 YYDKDF (reference sequence). This CDR3 is 13 amino acids long. Trimming removed 1 base from V and 4 bases from J, with 7 bases in between. The CDR3, as DNA: TGTGCCACCAGCAGAGGCAGGGGCTATGGCTACACCTTC. Its protein product is CATSRGRGYGYTF.

The chain has TRBV2 and TRBJ2-5; 7 bases fit TRBD1. The ends lost 5 bases at V and 8 bases at J; junction bases unmatched: 2. Per the germline V gene, CDR1 is SNHLY and CDR2 is FYNNEI. This CDR3 spans 11 amino acids. The CDR3 coding sequence is TGTGCCAGCAGTCCAGGGGGAACCCAGTACTTC. Residues: CASSPGGTQYF.

The J gene is TRBJ2-6, the V gene TRBV5-1; the D gene is possibly TRBD1 (6 bases). The CDR3 runs to 15 residues. Trimming pared 3 bases from V and 6 bases from J, leaving 13 bases between. Per the germline V gene, CDR1 is SGHRS and CDR2 is YFSETQ. CDR3 in amino acids: CASSSTGSEANVLTF. In DNA form, the CDR3 reads TGCGCCAGCAGCTCCACAGGGTCAGAGGCCAACGTCCTGACTTTC.

V and J are TRBV10-3 and TRBJ1-2, with a weak D call TRBD1 (5 bases). Germline CDR1 and CDR2: ENHRY and SYGVKD. Trimming removed 6 bases from V and 2 bases from J, with 13 bases in between. The length of the CDR3 is 14 residues. CDR3 sequence reads: CAIRDIQENYGYTF. The CDR3 DNA sequence: TGTGCCATCAGGGATATACAGGAAAACTATGGCTACACCTTC.